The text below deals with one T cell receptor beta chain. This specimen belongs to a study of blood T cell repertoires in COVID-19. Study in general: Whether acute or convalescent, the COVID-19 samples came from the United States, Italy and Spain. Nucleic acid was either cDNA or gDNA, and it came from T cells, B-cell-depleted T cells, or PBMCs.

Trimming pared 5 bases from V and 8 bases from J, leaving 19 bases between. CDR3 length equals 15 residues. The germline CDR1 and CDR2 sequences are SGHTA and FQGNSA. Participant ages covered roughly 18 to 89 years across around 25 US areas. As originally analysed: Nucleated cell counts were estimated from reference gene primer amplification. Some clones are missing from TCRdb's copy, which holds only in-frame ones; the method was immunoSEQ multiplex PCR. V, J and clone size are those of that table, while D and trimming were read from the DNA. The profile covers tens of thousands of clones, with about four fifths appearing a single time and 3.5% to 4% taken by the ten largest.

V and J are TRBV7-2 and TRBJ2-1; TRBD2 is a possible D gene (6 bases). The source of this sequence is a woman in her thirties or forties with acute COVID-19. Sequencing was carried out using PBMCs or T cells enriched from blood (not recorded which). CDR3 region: CASSLYSNWGDEQFF. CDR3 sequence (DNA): TGTGCCAGCAGCCTATACTCAAATTGGGGGGATGAGCAGTTCTTC.